The text below deals with one TCR beta chain. Repertoires were generated with immunoSEQ multiplex PCR, while TCRdb's copy carries only in-frame clones and drops some. The table lists 320,000 or so clones, around 90% of them singletons, with about 4.7% in the top ten. The germline V and J ends were trimmed by 4 bases and 1 base, with 5 bases remaining between them. Germline CDR1 SGHNT, CDR2 YENEEA. There are 12 residues in the CDR3. This sample stems from a study of blood T cell repertoires in COVID-19. In the study overall: Acute and convalescent COVID-19 samples came from the United States, Italy and Spain.

The material sequenced was PBMCs or T cells enriched from blood (not recorded which). This TCR was sampled from a man younger than 45 who had recovered from COVID-19. The chain has TRBV11-3 and TRBJ2-7, with D uncertain. In DNA form, the CDR3 reads TGTGCCAGCAGCTCCCGGTCCTACGAGCAGTACTTC. Amino acids: CASSSRSYEQYF. Complete variable domain (other parts from reference TRBV11-3 and TRBJ2-7): EAGVVQSPRYKIIEKKQPVAFWCNPISGHNTLYWYLQNLGQGPELLIRYENEEAVDDSQLPKDRFSAERLKGVDSTLKIQPAELGDSAVYLCASSSRSYEQYFGPGTRLTVT.